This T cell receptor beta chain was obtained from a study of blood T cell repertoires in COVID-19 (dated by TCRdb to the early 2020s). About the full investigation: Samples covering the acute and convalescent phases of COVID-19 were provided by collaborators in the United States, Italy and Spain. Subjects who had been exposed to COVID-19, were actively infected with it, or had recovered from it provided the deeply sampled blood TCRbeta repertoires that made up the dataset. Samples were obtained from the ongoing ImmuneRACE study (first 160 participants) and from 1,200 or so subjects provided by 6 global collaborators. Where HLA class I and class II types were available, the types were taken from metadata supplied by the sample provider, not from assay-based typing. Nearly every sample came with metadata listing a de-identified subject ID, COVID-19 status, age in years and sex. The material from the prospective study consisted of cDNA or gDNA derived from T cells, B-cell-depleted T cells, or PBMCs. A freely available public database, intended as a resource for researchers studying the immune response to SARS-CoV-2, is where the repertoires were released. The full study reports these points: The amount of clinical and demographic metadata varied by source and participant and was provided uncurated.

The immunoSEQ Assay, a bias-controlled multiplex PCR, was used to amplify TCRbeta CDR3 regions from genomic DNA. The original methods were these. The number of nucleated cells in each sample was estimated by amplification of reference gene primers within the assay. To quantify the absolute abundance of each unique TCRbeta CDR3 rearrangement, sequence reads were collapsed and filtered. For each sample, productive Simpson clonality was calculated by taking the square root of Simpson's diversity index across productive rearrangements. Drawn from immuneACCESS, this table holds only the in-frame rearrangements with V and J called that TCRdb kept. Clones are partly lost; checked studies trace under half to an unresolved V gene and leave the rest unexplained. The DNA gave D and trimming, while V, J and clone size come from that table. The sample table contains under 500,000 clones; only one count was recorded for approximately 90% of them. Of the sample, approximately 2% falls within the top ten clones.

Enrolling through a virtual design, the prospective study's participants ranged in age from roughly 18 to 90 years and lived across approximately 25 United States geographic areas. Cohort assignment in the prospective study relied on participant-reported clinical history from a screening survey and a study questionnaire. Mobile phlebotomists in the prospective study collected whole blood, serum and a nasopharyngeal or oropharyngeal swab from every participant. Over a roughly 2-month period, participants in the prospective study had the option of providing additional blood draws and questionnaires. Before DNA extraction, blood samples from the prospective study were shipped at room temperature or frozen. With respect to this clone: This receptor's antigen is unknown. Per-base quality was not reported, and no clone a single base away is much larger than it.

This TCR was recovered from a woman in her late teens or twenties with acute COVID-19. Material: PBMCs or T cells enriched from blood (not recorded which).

The nucleotide sequence reads as follows: TGTGCCAGCAGCTTAGTATCCGGGGGAGAGCAGTACTTC. It translates as CASSLVSGGEQYF. The rearranged segments are TRBV7-2 and TRBJ2-7; TRBD2 might be the D gene, on 6 matching bases. CDR3 length: 13 amino acids, cysteine to phenylalanine. The sequence is cut down to CDR3 DNA, 39 bases in frame from base 1. From the germline V gene, CDR1 is SGHTA and CDR2 is FQGNSA. V is pared back by 1 base and J by 7 bases, with 11 bases lying between the germline termini.